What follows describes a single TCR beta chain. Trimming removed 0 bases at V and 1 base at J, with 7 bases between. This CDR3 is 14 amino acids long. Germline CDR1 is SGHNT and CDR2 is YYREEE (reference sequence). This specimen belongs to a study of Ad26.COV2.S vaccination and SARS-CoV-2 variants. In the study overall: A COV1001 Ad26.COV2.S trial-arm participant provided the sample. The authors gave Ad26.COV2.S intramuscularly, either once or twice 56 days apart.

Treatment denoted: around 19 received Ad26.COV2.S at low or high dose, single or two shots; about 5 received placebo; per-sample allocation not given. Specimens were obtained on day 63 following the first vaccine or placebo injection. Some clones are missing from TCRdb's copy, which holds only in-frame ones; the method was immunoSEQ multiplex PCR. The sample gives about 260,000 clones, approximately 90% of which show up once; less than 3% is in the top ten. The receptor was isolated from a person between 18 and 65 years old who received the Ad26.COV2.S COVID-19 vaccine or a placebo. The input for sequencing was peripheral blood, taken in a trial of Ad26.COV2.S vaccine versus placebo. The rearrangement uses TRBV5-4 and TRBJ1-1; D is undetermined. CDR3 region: CASSLVDQNTEAFF. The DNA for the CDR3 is TGTGCCAGCAGCTTGGTGGACCAGAACACTGAAGCTTTCTTT.